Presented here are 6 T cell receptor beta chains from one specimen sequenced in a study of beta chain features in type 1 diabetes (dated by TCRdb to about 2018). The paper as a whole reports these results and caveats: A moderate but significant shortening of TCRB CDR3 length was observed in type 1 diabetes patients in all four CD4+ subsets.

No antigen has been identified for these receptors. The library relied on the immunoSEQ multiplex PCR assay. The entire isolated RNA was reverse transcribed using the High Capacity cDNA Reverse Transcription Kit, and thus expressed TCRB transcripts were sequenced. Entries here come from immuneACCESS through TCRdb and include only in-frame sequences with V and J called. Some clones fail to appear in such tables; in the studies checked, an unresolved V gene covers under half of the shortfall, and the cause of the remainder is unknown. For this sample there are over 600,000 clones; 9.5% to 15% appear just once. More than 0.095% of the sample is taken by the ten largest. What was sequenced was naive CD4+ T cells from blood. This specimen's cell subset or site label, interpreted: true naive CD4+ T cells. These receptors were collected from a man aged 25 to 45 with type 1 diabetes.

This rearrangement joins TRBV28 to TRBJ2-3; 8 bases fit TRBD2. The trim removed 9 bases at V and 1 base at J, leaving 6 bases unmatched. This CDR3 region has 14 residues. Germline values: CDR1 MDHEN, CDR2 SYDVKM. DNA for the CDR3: TGTGCCAGTCGTACTAGCGGTGGCACAGATACGCAGTATTTT. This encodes CASRTSGGTDTQYF.

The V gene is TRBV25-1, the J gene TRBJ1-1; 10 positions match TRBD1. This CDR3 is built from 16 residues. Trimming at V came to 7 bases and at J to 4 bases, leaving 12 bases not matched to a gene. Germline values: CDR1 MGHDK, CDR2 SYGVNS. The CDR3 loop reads CASTPGQGFLATEAFF. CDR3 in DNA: TGTGCCAGCACTCCGGGACAGGGGTTTTTGGCCACTGAAGCTTTCTTT. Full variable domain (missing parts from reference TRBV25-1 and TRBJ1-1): EADIYQTPRYLVIGTGKKITLECSQTMGHDKMYWYQQDPGMELHLIHYSYGVNSTEKGDLSSESTVSRIRTEHFPLTLESARPSHTSQYLCASTPGQGFLATEAFFGQGTRLTVV.

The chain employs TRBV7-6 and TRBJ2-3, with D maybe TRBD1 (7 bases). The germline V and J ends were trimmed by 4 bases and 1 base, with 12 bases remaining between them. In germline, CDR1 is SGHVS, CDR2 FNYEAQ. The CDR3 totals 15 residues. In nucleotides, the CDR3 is TGTGCCAGCAGCTGGAGGGGGCAAGGCACAGATACGCAGTATTTT. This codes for CASSWRGQGTDTQYF.

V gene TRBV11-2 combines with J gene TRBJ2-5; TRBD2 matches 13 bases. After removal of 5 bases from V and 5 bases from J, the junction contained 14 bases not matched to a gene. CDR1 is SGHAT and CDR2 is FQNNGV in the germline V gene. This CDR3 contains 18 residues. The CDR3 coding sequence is TGTGCCAGCAGCGCGACTAGCGGGGGGACACTTATCTCGGAGACCCAGTACTTC. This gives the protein CASSATSGGTLISETQYF.

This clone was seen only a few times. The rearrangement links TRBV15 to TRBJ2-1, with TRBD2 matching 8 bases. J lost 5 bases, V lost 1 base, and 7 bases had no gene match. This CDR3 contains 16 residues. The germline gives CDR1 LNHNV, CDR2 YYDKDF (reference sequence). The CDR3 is CATSRAPSGLHNEQFF. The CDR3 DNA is TGTGCCACCAGCAGAGCTCCTAGCGGGCTGCACAATGAGCAGTTCTTC.

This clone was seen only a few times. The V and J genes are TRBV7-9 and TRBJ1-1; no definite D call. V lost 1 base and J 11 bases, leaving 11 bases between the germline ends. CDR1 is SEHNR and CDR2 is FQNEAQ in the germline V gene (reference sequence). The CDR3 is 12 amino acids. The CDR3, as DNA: TGTGCCAGCAGCTTAGGACCAGATGGGGCTTTCTTT. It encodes CASSLGPDGAFF.